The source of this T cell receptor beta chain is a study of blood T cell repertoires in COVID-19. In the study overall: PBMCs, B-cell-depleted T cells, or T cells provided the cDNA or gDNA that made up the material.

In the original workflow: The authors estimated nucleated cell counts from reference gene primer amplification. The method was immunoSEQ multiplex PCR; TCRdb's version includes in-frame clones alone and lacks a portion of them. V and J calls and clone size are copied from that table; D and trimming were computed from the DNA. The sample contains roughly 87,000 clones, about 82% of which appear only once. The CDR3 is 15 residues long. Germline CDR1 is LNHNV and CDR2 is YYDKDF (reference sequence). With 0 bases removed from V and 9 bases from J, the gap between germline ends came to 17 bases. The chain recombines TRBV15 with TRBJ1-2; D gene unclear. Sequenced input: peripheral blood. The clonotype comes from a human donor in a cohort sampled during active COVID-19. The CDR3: CATSRDRFGSDSYTF. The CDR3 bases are TGTGCCACCAGCAGAGACAGGTTCGGGAGTGATAGCTACACCTTC.